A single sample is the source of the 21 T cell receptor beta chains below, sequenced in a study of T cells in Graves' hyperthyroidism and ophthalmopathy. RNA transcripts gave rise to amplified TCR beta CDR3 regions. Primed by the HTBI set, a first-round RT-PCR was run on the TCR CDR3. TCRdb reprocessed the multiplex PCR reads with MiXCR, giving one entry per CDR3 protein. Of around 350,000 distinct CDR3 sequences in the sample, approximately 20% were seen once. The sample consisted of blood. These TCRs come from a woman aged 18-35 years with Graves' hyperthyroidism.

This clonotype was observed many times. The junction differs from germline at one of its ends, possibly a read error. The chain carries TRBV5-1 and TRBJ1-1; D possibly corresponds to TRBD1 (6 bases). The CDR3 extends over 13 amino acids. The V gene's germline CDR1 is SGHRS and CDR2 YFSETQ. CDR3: CASSSQGNTEAFF. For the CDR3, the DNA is TGTGCCAGCAGCTCACAGGGGAACACTGAAGCTTTCTTT.

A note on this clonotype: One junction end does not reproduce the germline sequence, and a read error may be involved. CDR3 nucleotides: TGTGTCAGCGGATCCTACGAGCAGTACTTC. Translating gives CVSGSYEQYF. The V and J genes are TRBV28 and TRBJ2-7, with a possible D match to TRBD2 (5 bases). CDR3 length: 10 amino acids. CDR1 MDHEN and CDR2 SYDVKM come from the germline V gene.

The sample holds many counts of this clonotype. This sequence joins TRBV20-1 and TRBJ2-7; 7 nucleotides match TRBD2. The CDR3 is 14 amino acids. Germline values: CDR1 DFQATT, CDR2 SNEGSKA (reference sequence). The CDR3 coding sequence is TGCAGCGCTCCCGGGGGGATGAGCTCCTACGAGCAGTACTTC. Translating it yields CSAPGGMSSYEQYF.

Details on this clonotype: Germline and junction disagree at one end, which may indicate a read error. The CDR3 sequence: CASRLDRDTQYF. CDR3 nucleotide sequence: TGTGCCAGCAGGTTAGACCGAGATACGCAGTATTTT. V gene TRBV12-3 or TRBV12-4 combines with J gene TRBJ2-3, with no clear D. The CDR3 length is 12 residues.

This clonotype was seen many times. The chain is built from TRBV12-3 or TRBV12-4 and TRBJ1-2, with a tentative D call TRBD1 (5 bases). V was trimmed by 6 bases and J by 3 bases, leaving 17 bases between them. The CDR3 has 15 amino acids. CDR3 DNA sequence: TGTGCCAGCAGCGGACGGCCCCTAGGGGACTATGGCTACACCTTC. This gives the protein CASSGRPLGDYGYTF.

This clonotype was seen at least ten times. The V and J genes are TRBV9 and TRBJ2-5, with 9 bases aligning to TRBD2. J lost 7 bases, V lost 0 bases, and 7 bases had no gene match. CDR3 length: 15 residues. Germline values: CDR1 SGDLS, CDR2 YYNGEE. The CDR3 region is CASSVDIAGVGTQYF. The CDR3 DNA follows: TGTGCCAGCAGCGTAGATATAGCGGGGGTGGGGACCCAGTACTTC.

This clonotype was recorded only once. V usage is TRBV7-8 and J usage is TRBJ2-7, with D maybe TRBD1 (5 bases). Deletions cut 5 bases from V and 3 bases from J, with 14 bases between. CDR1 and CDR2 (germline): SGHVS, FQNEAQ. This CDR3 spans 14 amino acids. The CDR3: CASSPADSLYEQYF. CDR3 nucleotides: TGTGCCAGCAGCCCAGCAGACAGCCTCTACGAGCAGTACTTC.

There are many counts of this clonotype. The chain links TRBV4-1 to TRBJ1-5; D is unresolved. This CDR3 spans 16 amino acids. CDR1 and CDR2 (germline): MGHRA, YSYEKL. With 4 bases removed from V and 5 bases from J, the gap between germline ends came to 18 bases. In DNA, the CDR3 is TGCGCCAGCAGCCGGAATACCGGGCCGTCCTATCAGCCCCAGCATTTT. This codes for CASSRNTGPSYQPQHF.

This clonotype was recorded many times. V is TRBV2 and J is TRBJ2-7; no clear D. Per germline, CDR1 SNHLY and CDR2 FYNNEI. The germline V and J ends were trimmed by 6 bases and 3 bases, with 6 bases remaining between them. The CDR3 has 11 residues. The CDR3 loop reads CASRLVYEQYF. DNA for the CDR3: TGTGCCAGCAGACTCGTCTACGAGCAGTACTTC.

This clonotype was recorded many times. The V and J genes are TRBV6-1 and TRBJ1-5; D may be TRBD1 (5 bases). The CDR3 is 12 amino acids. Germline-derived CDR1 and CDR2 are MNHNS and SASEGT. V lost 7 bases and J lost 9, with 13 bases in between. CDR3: CASIEGAGPQHF. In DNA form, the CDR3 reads TGTGCCAGCATCGAAGGGGCTGGGCCCCAGCATTTT.

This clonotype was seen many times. The chain's CDR3 is CASSYSNPGSETQYF. The CDR3 DNA sequence: TGTGCCAGCAGTTACTCGAACCCAGGGAGTGAGACCCAGTACTTC. The rearrangement joins TRBV6-5 to TRBJ2-5; either TRBD1 or TRBD2 may fit D (5 bases each). This CDR3 has 15 amino acids. Trimming pared 0 bases from V and 5 bases from J, leaving 13 bases between. The V gene's germline CDR1 is MNHEY and CDR2 SVGAGI.

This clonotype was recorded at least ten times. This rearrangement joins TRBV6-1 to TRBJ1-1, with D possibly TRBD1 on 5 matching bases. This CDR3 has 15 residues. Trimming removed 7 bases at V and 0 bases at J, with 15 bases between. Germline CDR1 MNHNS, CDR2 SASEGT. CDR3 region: CASTWNRRLNTEAFF. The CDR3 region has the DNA TGTGCCAGCACCTGGAACAGGAGATTGAACACTGAAGCTTTCTTT.

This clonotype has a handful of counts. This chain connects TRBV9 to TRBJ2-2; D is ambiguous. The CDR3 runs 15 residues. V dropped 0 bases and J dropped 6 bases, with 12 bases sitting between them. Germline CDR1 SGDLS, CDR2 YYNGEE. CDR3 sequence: CASSVEGNEAGELFF. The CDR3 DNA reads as TGTGCCAGCAGCGTAGAGGGAAATGAGGCCGGGGAGCTGTTTTTT.

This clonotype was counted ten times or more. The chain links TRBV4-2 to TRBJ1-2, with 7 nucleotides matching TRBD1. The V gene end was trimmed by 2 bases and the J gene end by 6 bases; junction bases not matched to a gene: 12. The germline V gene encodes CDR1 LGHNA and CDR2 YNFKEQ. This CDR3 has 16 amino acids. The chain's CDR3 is CASSQLATGTLNGYTF. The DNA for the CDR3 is TGTGCCAGCAGCCAACTGGCGACAGGGACGCTGAATGGCTACACCTTC.

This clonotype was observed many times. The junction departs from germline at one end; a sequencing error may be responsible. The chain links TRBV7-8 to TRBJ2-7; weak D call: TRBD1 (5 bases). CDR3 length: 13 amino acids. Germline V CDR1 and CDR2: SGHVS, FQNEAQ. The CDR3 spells CASSLDRPYEQYF. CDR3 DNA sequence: TGTGCCAGCAGTTTAGACAGACCCTACGAGCAGTACTTC.

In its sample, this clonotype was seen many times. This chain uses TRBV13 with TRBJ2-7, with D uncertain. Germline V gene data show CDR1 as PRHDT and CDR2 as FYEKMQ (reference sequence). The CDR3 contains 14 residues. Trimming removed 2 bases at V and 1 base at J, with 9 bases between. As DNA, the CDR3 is TGTGCCAGCAGCTTAAGACCAGAATCCTACGAGCAGTACTTC. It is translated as CASSLRPESYEQYF.

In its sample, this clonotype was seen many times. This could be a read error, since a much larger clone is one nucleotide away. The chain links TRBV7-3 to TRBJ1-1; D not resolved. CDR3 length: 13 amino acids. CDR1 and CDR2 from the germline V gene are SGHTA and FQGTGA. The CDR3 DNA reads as TGTGCCAGCACCTTGGGGAAGGGTGGTGAAACTTTCTTT. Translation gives CASTLGKGGETFF. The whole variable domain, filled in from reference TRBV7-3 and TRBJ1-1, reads GAGVSQTPSNKVTEKGKYVELRCDPISGHTALYWYRQSLGQGPEFLIYFQGTGAADDSGLPNDRFFAVRPEGSVSTLKIQRTERGDSAVYLCASTLGKGGETFFGQGTRLTVV.

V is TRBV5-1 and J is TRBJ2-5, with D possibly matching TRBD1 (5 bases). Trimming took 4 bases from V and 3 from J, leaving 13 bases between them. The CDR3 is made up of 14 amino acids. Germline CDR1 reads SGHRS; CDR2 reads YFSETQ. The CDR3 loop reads CASSPGHGKETQYF. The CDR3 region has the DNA TGCGCCAGCAGCCCCGGACACGGAAAAGAGACCCAGTACTTC.

CDR3 sequence reads: CASSLRDSGYEQYF. CDR3 nucleotides: TGCGCCAGCAGCCTCCGGGACAGTGGCTACGAGCAGTACTTC. This chain uses TRBV4-1 with TRBJ2-7, with TRBD1 identical over 7 bases. The CDR3 contains 14 residues. The germline V gene encodes CDR1 MGHRA and CDR2 YSYEKL. The V and J ends lost 4 bases and 3 bases, in that order; junction bases with no gene match: 6.

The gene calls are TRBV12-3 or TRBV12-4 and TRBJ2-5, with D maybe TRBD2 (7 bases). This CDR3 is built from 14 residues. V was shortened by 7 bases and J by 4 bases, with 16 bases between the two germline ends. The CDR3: CASTYLGGRETQYF. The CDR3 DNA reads TGTGCCAGCACCTACCTCGGGGGGCGAGAGACCCAGTACTTC.

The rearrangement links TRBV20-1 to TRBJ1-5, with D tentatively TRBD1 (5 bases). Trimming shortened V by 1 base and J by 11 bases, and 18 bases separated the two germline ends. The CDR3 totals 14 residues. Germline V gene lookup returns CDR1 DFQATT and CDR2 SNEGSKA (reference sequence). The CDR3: CSARGDEAWETQHF. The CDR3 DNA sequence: TGCAGTGCTAGAGGGGACGAGGCTTGGGAGACCCAGCATTTT.